This T cell receptor (beta chain) appears in the sequencing data of a study of control samples from healthy donors and cancer patients (dated by TCRdb to the early 2020s). The library was generated by the immunoSEQ multiplex PCR assay. TCRdb provides this immuneACCESS table in a form limited to in-frame rearrangements. Some clones are lacking; in checked studies, under half of them reflect an unresolved V gene, and why the rest are absent is not known. The sample includes roughly 130,000 clones, with about 93% observed a single time. Around 1.8% of the sample goes to the ten largest clones. The CDR3, from cysteine to phenylalanine, totals 16 residues. The retained sequence is limited to the CDR3, 48 bases, with the frame set at the first base. CDR1 and CDR2, per the germline V gene, are MGHRA and YSYEKL. Trimming takes 0 bases off V and 7 bases off J; junction bases not matched to a gene: 11. In its sample, this clone was seen once. Its recognized antigen is unknown. Qualities for individual bases were not recorded, and no much larger clone is one base off.

The rearranged segments are TRBV4-1 and TRBJ1-1; TRBD1 matches 7 bases in the middle. The sample consisted of PBMCs. This sequence originates from a man aged 50 to 60 with head and neck cancer. The DNA sequence is TGCGCCAGCAGCCAAGATTTTGGACAGGCCGGAGTTGAAGCTTTCTTT. This is translated as CASSQDFGQAGVEAFF.